Listed below are T cell receptor beta chains from one sample, sequenced in a study of blood T cell repertoires in COVID-19. The protocol was immunoSEQ multiplex PCR, while the TCRdb copy is restricted to in-frame clones and leaves out a portion. The data contain about 200,000 clones, approximately 92% of them singletons. The sequencing sample was made of PBMCs or T cells enriched from blood (not recorded which). Receptor source: a woman aged 40 to 55 with acute COVID-19. The CDR3 runs from the conserved cysteine through the conserved F or W. Each record gives: V gene, clone size, J gene, D gene, CDR3 DNA, CDR3 protein. A D gene is named only where the DNA matches it firmly. Expanded clones are given a class, and other clones once, few, many or no size at all.

v_call: TRBV28
clone_size: -
j_call: TRBJ2-5
d_call: -
cdr3_nt: TGTGCCAGCAGCCCATCCCAGGGTTGGGGTGGAGAAGAGACCCAGTACTTC
cdr3_aa: CASSPSQGWGGEETQYF

v_call: TRBV11-1
clone_size: -
j_call: TRBJ2-1
d_call: TRBD2
cdr3_nt: TGTGCCAGCAGCGGCCCTAGCGGGGGGCACGAGCAGTTCTTC
cdr3_aa: CASSGPSGGHEQFF

v_call: TRBV7-2
clone_size: -
j_call: TRBJ2-7
d_call: TRBD1
cdr3_nt: TGTGCCAGCAGCCTGGACGGGGGACAGGGGGCTTACGAGCAGTACTTC
cdr3_aa: CASSLDGGQGAYEQYF

v_call: TRBV15
clone_size: -
j_call: TRBJ1-2
d_call: TRBD1
cdr3_nt: TGTGCCACCAGCAGACCCGGACGGCAGGGGGTCGGTACCCACAGGGGCTACACCTTC
cdr3_aa: CATSRPGRQGVGTHRGYTF

v_call: TRBV7-2
clone_size: -
j_call: TRBJ2-4
d_call: TRBD2
cdr3_nt: TGTGCCAGCAGCCAGATAGCGGGGAACATTCAGTACTTC
cdr3_aa: CASSQIAGNIQYF

v_call: TRBV5-1
clone_size: -
j_call: TRBJ2-7
d_call: -
cdr3_nt: TGCGCCAGCAGCTTGGCCCACAGAGCAGAAGCCTACGAGCAGTACTTC
cdr3_aa: CASSLAHRAEAYEQYF

v_call: TRBV3-1/TRBV3-2
clone_size: -
j_call: TRBJ2-3
d_call: -
cdr3_nt: TGTGCCAGCAGCCAAGCTGCCCATGGACTTGCGAAGAGAGATACGCAGTATTTT
cdr3_aa: CASSQAAHGLAKRDTQYF

v_call: TRBV6-6
clone_size: -
j_call: TRBJ1-4
d_call: TRBD1
cdr3_nt: TGTGCCAGCAGGCGACCGGGACAGGTTGATGCAGAAGGGGAAAAACTGTTTTTT
cdr3_aa: CASRRPGQVDAEGEKLFF

v_call: TRBV7-8
clone_size: -
j_call: TRBJ1-1
d_call: TRBD1
cdr3_nt: TGTGCCAGCAGCCTCGTTTACGGACAGGGGATAACTGAAGCTTTCTTT
cdr3_aa: CASSLVYGQGITEAFF

v_call: TRBV9
clone_size: few
j_call: TRBJ1-1
d_call: TRBD1
cdr3_nt: TGTGCCAGCAGCGCAGGACAGGGGCCGAACGAAGCTTTCTTT
cdr3_aa: CASSAGQGPNEAFF

v_call: TRBV27
clone_size: once
j_call: TRBJ2-1
d_call: TRBD2
cdr3_nt: TGTGCCAGCAGACCCGAAGCGGGAGGGGCCTACAATGAGCAGTTCTTC
cdr3_aa: CASRPEAGGAYNEQFF

v_call: TRBV5-1
clone_size: -
j_call: TRBJ2-7
d_call: -
cdr3_nt: TGCGCCAGCAGCTTGGCAGGGCGGACAGAACGCGAGCAGTACTTC
cdr3_aa: CASSLAGRTEREQYF

v_call: TRBV11-2
clone_size: -
j_call: TRBJ1-1
d_call: -
cdr3_nt: TGTGCCAGCAGCCCACCGGGACTCCAGAACACTGAAGCTTTCTTT
cdr3_aa: CASSPPGLQNTEAFF

v_call: TRBV6-5
clone_size: -
j_call: TRBJ1-2
d_call: -
cdr3_nt: TGTGCCAGCACCTCCCAGGCAGGGAACTATGGCTACACCTTC
cdr3_aa: CASTSQAGNYGYTF

v_call: TRBV2
clone_size: -
j_call: TRBJ1-4
d_call: TRBD1
cdr3_nt: TGTGCCAGCAACCCAACAGGGGCAACTAATGAAAAACTGTTTTTT
cdr3_aa: CASNPTGATNEKLFF

v_call: TRBV18
clone_size: -
j_call: TRBJ2-7
d_call: TRBD1
cdr3_nt: TGTGCCAGCTCACCCCCACAGGGGCAATACGAGCAGTACTTC
cdr3_aa: CASSPPQGQYEQYF

v_call: TRBV18
clone_size: -
j_call: TRBJ1-1
d_call: TRBD1
cdr3_nt: TGTGCCAGCTCACCACAGGGGGCAGGTACTGAAGCTTTCTTT
cdr3_aa: CASSPQGAGTEAFF

v_call: TRBV27
clone_size: -
j_call: TRBJ2-5
d_call: TRBD2
cdr3_nt: TGTGCCAGCAGTCGACAGGGGACGATGAGGGGACTAGCGGGAGAGGTGGAGACCCAGTACTTC
cdr3_aa: CASSRQGTMRGLAGEVETQYF

v_call: TRBV19
clone_size: -
j_call: TRBJ1-5
d_call: TRBD1
cdr3_nt: TGTGCCAGTATGCCCCTCCCGTCGACAGGGCTTAGCAATCAGCCCCAGCATTTT
cdr3_aa: CASMPLPSTGLSNQPQHF

v_call: TRBV19
clone_size: -
j_call: TRBJ2-2
d_call: TRBD1
cdr3_nt: TGTGCCAGTAACCCGGGACAGGGATGGAACACCGGGGAGCTGTTTTTT
cdr3_aa: CASNPGQGWNTGELFF

v_call: TRBV12-2
clone_size: -
j_call: TRBJ2-7
d_call: -
cdr3_nt: TGTGCAAGTCGACTCACCGCGGGACTAGCGGGGGAGGACTACGAGCAGTACTTC
cdr3_aa: CASRLTAGLAGEDYEQYF

v_call: TRBV6-5
clone_size: -
j_call: TRBJ1-4
d_call: -
cdr3_nt: TGTGCCAGCGGACGGCAGGGGATGGAAAAACTGTTTTTT
cdr3_aa: CASGRQGMEKLFF

v_call: TRBV7-6
clone_size: -
j_call: TRBJ2-5
d_call: -
cdr3_nt: TGTGCCAGCAGCCCGGCCAACTACGAGACCCAGTACTTC
cdr3_aa: CASSPANYETQYF

v_call: TRBV19
clone_size: -
j_call: TRBJ1-5
d_call: -
cdr3_nt: TGTGCCAGTAGTATAAGTAACAGAGGGCATCAGCCCCAGCATTTT
cdr3_aa: CASSISNRGHQPQHF

v_call: TRBV30
clone_size: -
j_call: TRBJ2-7
d_call: TRBD2
cdr3_nt: TGTGCCTGGATGCCCTCGGGAGGGCCCTACGAGCAGTACTTC
cdr3_aa: CAWMPSGGPYEQYF

v_call: TRBV5-4
clone_size: -
j_call: TRBJ1-1
d_call: -
cdr3_nt: TGTGCCAGCAGCTTGACGGGGAGCACTGAAGCTTTCTTT
cdr3_aa: CASSLTGSTEAFF

v_call: TRBV20-1
clone_size: few
j_call: TRBJ2-3
d_call: TRBD2
cdr3_nt: TGCAGTGCTAGTGCCCTAGCGGGCCGCACAGATACGCAGTATTTT
cdr3_aa: CSASALAGRTDTQYF

v_call: TRBV19
clone_size: -
j_call: TRBJ2-2
d_call: TRBD1
cdr3_nt: TGTGCCAGTAGTTTCCGGACAGGGGGCTCGAACACCGGGGAGCTGTTTTTT
cdr3_aa: CASSFRTGGSNTGELFF

v_call: TRBV10-1
clone_size: -
j_call: TRBJ2-1
d_call: TRBD2
cdr3_nt: TGCGCCAGCAGTGAGTCGGGGCTAGGGCTAGCGGGGGCCTACAATGAGCAGTTCTTC
cdr3_aa: CASSESGLGLAGAYNEQFF

v_call: TRBV19
clone_size: few
j_call: TRBJ1-1
d_call: -
cdr3_nt: TGTGCCAGTAGTATAGGAGGGGAAGCTTTCTTT
cdr3_aa: CASSIGGEAFF

v_call: TRBV11-2
clone_size: -
j_call: TRBJ2-7
d_call: TRBD2
cdr3_nt: TGTGCCAGCAGCCCAACCTCTAAGCGGGGGCACGAGCAGTACTTC
cdr3_aa: CASSPTSKRGHEQYF

v_call: TRBV10-3
clone_size: -
j_call: TRBJ2-1
d_call: TRBD2
cdr3_nt: TGTGCCATCAGTTCTAGGGTAGGGACTAGCGGGAACTACAATGAGCAGTTCTTC
cdr3_aa: CAISSRVGTSGNYNEQFF

v_call: TRBV5-1
clone_size: -
j_call: TRBJ2-5
d_call: TRBD1
cdr3_nt: TGCGCCAGCAGATTAATAAGCCAGGGGGCGGAGACCCAGTACTTC
cdr3_aa: CASRLISQGAETQYF

v_call: TRBV3-1/TRBV3-2
clone_size: many
j_call: TRBJ2-4
d_call: -
cdr3_nt: TGTGCCAGCAGCCAGCGTAGTTATCGGGAACGGGCCAAAAACATTCAGTACTTC
cdr3_aa: CASSQRSYRERAKNIQYF

v_call: TRBV7-9
clone_size: -
j_call: TRBJ2-7
d_call: -
cdr3_nt: TGTGCCAGCAGCGGGAACGGAGGGCTCTCCTACGAGCAGTACTTC
cdr3_aa: CASSGNGGLSYEQYF

v_call: TRBV27
clone_size: -
j_call: TRBJ2-5
d_call: TRBD1
cdr3_nt: TGTGCCAGCAGTCCTGCGGGGGACAGGGGGCACGGCGAGACCCAGTACTTC
cdr3_aa: CASSPAGDRGHGETQYF

v_call: TRBV4-1
clone_size: -
j_call: TRBJ1-4
d_call: -
cdr3_nt: TGCGCCAGCGGTAGGGGTGGTGGTGAAAAACTGTTTTTT
cdr3_aa: CASGRGGGEKLFF

v_call: TRBV3-1/TRBV3-2
clone_size: -
j_call: TRBJ2-1
d_call: -
cdr3_nt: TGTGCCAGCAGCCAAGAAGGCGGGGTCTACAATGAGCAGTTCTTC
cdr3_aa: CASSQEGGVYNEQFF

v_call: TRBV2
clone_size: -
j_call: TRBJ2-1
d_call: TRBD2
cdr3_nt: TGTGCCAGCGGGTTTGGGACTAGCGGATACAATGAGCAGTTCTTC
cdr3_aa: CASGFGTSGYNEQFF

v_call: TRBV7-9
clone_size: -
j_call: TRBJ2-7
d_call: TRBD1
cdr3_nt: TGTGCCAGCAGCTCGGACAGGGGGCTGCTCGAGCAGTACTTC
cdr3_aa: CASSSDRGLLEQYF

v_call: TRBV6-1
clone_size: once
j_call: TRBJ2-5
d_call: TRBD2
cdr3_nt: TGTGCCAGCAGTGAAGCGCTTCGGGGAAGCGGGGGGAGGGAGACCCAGTACTTC
cdr3_aa: CASSEALRGSGGRETQYF

v_call: TRBV4-1
clone_size: -
j_call: TRBJ1-6
d_call: -
cdr3_nt: TGCGCCAGCAGCCAACCCAGGAATAATTCACCCCTCCACTTT
cdr3_aa: CASSQPRNNSPLHF

v_call: TRBV29-1
clone_size: -
j_call: TRBJ1-2
d_call: -
cdr3_nt: TGCAGCGTTGAAGACCTCTCAACAGGGAGCTATGGCTACACCTTC
cdr3_aa: CSVEDLSTGSYGYTF

v_call: TRBV7-9
clone_size: -
j_call: TRBJ1-1
d_call: -
cdr3_nt: TGTGCCAGCAGCTTAGCGAGGGAGACTGAAGCTTTCTTT
cdr3_aa: CASSLARETEAFF

v_call: TRBV4-1
clone_size: -
j_call: TRBJ1-4
d_call: TRBD1
cdr3_nt: TGCGCCAGCAGCCAAGGAGACGGGACAGGGGATGAAAAACTGTTTTTT
cdr3_aa: CASSQGDGTGDEKLFF

v_call: TRBV18
clone_size: once
j_call: TRBJ1-1
d_call: -
cdr3_nt: TGTGCCAGCTTCAACGCCCGGGGAGGGAACACTGAAGCTTTCTTT
cdr3_aa: CASFNARGGNTEAFF

v_call: TRBV27
clone_size: -
j_call: TRBJ2-7
d_call: TRBD2
cdr3_nt: TGTGCCAGCAGCCTCCGACTAGCGGGAGGGATTCCCTACGAGCAGTACTTC
cdr3_aa: CASSLRLAGGIPYEQYF

v_call: TRBV27
clone_size: -
j_call: TRBJ1-1
d_call: -
cdr3_nt: TGTGCCAGCCGAACGGGGGGGGCGAACACTGAAGCTTTCTTT
cdr3_aa: CASRTGGANTEAFF

v_call: TRBV29-1
clone_size: -
j_call: TRBJ2-7
d_call: -
cdr3_nt: TGCAGCGTTGAAGCCCCTGGAGGGGAAGGCTACGAGCAGTACTTC
cdr3_aa: CSVEAPGGEGYEQYF